This TCR beta chain came from a study of cytomegalovirus exposure and HLA in healthy donors. The V gene end was trimmed by 8 bases and the J gene end by 4 bases; junction bases not matched to a gene: 11. The CDR3 has 16 amino acids. Germline CDR1 is SNHLY and CDR2 is FYNNEI. On this clone itself: Its cognate antigen is unknown.

Study findings and constraints: It is likely that the observed cluster of highly shared sequence variants was a sequencing artifact. Analyzed later, most CMV-associated TCR beta chains appeared HLA-restricted. Sequencing depth across donors, presence/absence analyses assumed, was roughly uniform.

Vbeta (60) and Jbeta (13) primers were used in the PCR. Some clones are missing from TCRdb's copy, which holds only in-frame ones; the method was immunoSEQ multiplex PCR. This table has about 240,000 clones, 82% appearing once. Material: PBMCs. The rearrangement uses TRBV2 and TRBJ2-3, with 11 nucleotides matching TRBD1. The TCR comes from a woman between 40 and 50 years old in good health and CMV-seropositive. CDR3 sequence: CASGRDRGSQADTQYF. Written as DNA, the CDR3 is TGTGCCAGCGGTCGGGACAGGGGGTCCCAAGCAGATACGCAGTATTTT.